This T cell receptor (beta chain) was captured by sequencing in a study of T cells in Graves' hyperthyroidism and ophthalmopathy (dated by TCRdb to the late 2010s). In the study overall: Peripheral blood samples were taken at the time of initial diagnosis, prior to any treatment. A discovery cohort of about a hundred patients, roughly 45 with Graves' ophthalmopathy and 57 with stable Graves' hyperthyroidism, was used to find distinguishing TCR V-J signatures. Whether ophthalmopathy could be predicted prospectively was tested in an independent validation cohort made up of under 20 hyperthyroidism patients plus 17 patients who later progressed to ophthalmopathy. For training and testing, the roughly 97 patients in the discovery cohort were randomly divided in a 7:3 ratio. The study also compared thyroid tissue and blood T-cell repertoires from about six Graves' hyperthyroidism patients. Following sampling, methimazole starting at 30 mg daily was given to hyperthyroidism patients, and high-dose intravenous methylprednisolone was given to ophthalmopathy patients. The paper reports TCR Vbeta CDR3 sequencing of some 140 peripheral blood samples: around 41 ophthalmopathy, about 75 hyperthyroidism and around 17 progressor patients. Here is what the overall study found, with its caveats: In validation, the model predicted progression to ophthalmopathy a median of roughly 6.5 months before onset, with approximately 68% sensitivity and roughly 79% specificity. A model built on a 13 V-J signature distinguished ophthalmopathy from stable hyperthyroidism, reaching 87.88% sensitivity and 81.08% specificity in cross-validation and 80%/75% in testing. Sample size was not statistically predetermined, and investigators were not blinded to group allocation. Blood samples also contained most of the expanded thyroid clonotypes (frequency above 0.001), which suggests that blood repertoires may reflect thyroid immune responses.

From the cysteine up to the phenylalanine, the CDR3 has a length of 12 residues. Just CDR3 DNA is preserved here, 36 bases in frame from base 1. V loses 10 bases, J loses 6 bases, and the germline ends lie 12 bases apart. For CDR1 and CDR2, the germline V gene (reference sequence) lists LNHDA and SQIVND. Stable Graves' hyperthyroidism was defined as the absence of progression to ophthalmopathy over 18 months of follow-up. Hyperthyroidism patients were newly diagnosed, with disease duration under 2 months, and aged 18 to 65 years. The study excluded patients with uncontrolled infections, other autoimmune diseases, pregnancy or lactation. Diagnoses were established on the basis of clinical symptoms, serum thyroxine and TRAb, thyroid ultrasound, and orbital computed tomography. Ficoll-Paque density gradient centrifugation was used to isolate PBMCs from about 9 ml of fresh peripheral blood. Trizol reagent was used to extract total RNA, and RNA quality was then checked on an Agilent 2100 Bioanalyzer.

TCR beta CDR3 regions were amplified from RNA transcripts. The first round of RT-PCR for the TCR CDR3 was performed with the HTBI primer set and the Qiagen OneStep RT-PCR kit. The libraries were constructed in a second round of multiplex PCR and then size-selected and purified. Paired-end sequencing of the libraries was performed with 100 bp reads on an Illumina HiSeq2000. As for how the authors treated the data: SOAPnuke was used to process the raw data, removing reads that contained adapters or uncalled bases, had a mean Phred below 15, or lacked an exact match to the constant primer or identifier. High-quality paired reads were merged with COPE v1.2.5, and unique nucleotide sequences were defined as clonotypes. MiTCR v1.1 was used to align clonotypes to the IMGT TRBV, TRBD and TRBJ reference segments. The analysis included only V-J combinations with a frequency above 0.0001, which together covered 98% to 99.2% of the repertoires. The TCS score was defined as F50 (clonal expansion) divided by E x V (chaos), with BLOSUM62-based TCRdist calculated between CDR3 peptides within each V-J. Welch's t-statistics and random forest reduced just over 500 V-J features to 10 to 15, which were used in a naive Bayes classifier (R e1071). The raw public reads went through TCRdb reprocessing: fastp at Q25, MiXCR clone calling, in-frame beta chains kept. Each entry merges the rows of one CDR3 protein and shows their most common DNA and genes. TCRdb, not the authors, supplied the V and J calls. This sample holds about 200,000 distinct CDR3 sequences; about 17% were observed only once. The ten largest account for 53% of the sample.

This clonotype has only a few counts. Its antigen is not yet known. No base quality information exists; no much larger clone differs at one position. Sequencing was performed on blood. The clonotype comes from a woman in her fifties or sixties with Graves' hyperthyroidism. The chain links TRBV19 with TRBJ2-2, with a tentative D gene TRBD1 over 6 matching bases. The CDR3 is CATDSFAGELFF. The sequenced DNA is TGTGCCACGGACAGCTTCGCCGGGGAGCTGTTTTTT. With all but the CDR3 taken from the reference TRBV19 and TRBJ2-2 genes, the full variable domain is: DGGITQSPKYLFRKEGQNVTLSCEQNLNHDAMYWYRQDPGQGLRLIYYSQIVNDFQKGDIAEGYSVSREKKESFPLTVTSAQKNPTAFYLCATDSFAGELFFGEGSRLTVL.